The 19 T cell receptor beta chains below were found in one sample sequenced in a study of blood T cells in healthy people across ages. Combining a sample-barcoded 5' primer with a J-beta primer mix, a second PCR ran for roughly 7 to 11 cycles. TCRdb recomputed calls from the 5' RACE reads with MiXCR, one row per CDR3 protein. This table has about 560,000 distinct CDR3 sequences, over 25% appearing once. The same sample was also used in a study of T cells of mothers and their children.

Sequenced sample: blood. These receptors all stem from a boy aged 2 to 10 in good health.

This chain joins TRBV10-3 and TRBJ1-2; D perhaps matches TRBD1 (6 bases). Germline V CDR1 and CDR2: ENHRY, SYGVKD. This CDR3 comprises 16 residues. Trimming stripped 0 bases from V and 4 bases from J, with 15 bases between. In DNA form, the CDR3 reads TGTGCCATCAGTGAGTCTGCCCGGGGGGGCACCTATGGCTACACCTTC. Translation gives CAISESARGGTYGYTF.

This clonotype was seen only a few times. V is TRBV6-6 and J is TRBJ2-3; D unresolved. The length of the CDR3 is 13 residues. The germline gives CDR1 MNHNY, CDR2 SVGAGI (reference sequence). Between the trimmed V and J ends, which lost 2 bases and 5 bases, there was a span of 8 bases. The CDR3 DNA sequence: TGTGCCAGCAGTTACCCGGTTGGAGATACGCAGTATTTT. Protein sequence: CASSYPVGDTQYF.

The rearrangement uses TRBV28 and TRBJ2-6; D remains unclear. The germline CDR1 and CDR2 sequences are MDHEN and SYDVKM. The CDR3 is 15 amino acids. Trimming removed 4 bases from V and 4 bases from J, with 11 bases in between. DNA of the CDR3: TGTGCCAGCAGTTGGTTGGGTGGAGGGGCCAACGTCCTGACTTTC. Translating gives CASSWLGGGANVLTF.

The genes are TRBV12-3 or TRBV12-4 and TRBJ2-5; D is possibly TRBD1 (6 bases). Between the trimmed V and J ends, which lost 6 bases and 5 bases, there was a span of 16 bases. This CDR3 has 14 residues. Here the CDR3 DNA reads TGTGCCAGCAGCCCCGTCTATAGGGGGGAGACCCAGTACTTC. Translation: CASSPVYRGETQYF.

The rearrangement joins TRBV12-3 or TRBV12-4 to TRBJ1-1; TRBD1 is a possible D gene (5 bases). Trimming shortened V by 6 bases and J by 2 bases, and 16 bases separated the two germline ends. The CDR3 runs 15 residues. The DNA for the CDR3 is TGTGCCAGCAGCTACAACACGGGGGGAAACACTGAAGCTTTCTTT. Translating gives CASSYNTGGNTEAFF.

The J gene is TRBJ2-4, the V gene TRBV6-2 or TRBV6-3, with D possibly TRBD2 on 6 matching bases. In germline, CDR1 is MNHEY, CDR2 SVGEGT. The ends were cut back, 2 bases at V and 2 bases at J, with 13 bases in the middle. The CDR3 is 16 amino acids. CDR3 protein: CASSYRTGTSKNIQYF. CDR3 in DNA: TGTGCCAGCAGTTACCGGACCGGGACTTCCAAAAACATTCAGTACTTC.

The genes are TRBV27 and TRBJ2-1; D uncertain. The better agreement between TRBJ2-5 and the DNA end casts doubt on the J call. There are 17 residues in the CDR3. Germline lookup yields CDR1 MNHEY and CDR2 SMNVEV (reference sequence). Written as DNA, the CDR3 is TGTGCCAGCACCGAACTTCGGTTCACAGAGCGCCAAGAGACCCAGTACTTC. Its protein is CASTELRFTERQETQYF.

The chain couples TRBV6-6 to TRBJ1-2; possibly TRBD1 for D (5 bases). Germline V gives CDR1 MNHNY, CDR2 SVGAGI (reference sequence). The V gene lost 6 bases and the J gene lost 2 bases, with 16 bases spanning the gap. The CDR3 length is 15 residues. CDR3 residues: CASSSDGHLNYGYTF. The CDR3 region has the DNA TGTGCCAGCAGCTCCGACGGACACCTCAACTATGGCTACACCTTC.

The chain links TRBV10-3 to TRBJ2-3, with 7 bases identical to TRBD2. CDR3 length: 12 residues. In germline, CDR1 is ENHRY, CDR2 SYGVKD. The J segment lost 1 base and the V segment lost 8 bases, leaving 0 bases of the junction unmatched. CDR3 protein: CAIGGGTDTQYF. CDR3 nucleotides: TGTGCCATCGGGGGGGGCACAGATACGCAGTATTTT.

The gene calls are TRBV20-1 and TRBJ1-2, with 8 bases fitting TRBD1. Germline V gene sequence: CDR1 DFQATT, CDR2 SNEGSKA (reference sequence). Trimming took 5 bases from V and 0 from J; bases not matched to a gene: 8. The CDR3 has 15 residues. The CDR3, as DNA: TGCAGTGCTCCTTCCCAGGGGGCTACTAACTATGGCTACACCTTC. It yields the protein CSAPSQGATNYGYTF.

This clonotype turned up a few times. V gene TRBV18 combines with J gene TRBJ1-6, with a tentative D call TRBD1 (6 bases). The CDR3 covers 15 residues. In germline, CDR1 is KGHSH, CDR2 LQKENI. Between the trimmed V and J ends, which lost 4 bases and 5 bases, there was a span of 12 bases. The CDR3 loop is CASSLRQADNSPLHF. For the CDR3, the DNA is TGTGCCAGCTCACTCCGACAGGCCGATAATTCACCCCTCCACTTT. The complete variable domain, with remaining parts taken from reference TRBV18 and TRBJ1-6, reads NAGVMQNPRHLVRRRGQEARLRCSPMKGHSHVYWYRQLPEEGLKFMVYLQKENIIDESGMPKERFSAEFPKEGPSILRIQQVVRGDSAAYFCASSLRQADNSPLHFGNGTRLTVT.

This clonotype came up a few times. The V call is TRBV11-2, the J call TRBJ2-1, with 9 bases fitting TRBD1. The CDR3 is 16 residues long. V was clipped by 5 bases and J by 8 bases; unmatched bases: 13. Germline values: CDR1 SGHAT, CDR2 FQNNGV. The CDR3: CASSGLRDRDRDEQFF. The CDR3 coding sequence is TGTGCCAGCAGCGGTCTCCGGGACAGGGATCGCGATGAGCAGTTCTTC.

The chain links TRBV5-1 to TRBJ1-5; 8 nucleotides match TRBD1. J gave up 4 bases and V 4 bases, and 16 bases lay outside the gene matches. CDR1 is SGHRS, CDR2 YFSETQ, per germline. CDR3 size: 18 residues. The DNA of the CDR3 is TGCGCCAGCAGCAAACCGTCGGGAGGACAGGGCCCAAATCAGCCCCAGCATTTT. It codes for CASSKPSGGQGPNQPQHF.

This clonotype has just a few counts. J is TRBJ1-4 and V is TRBV6-1; no clear D. CDR1 is MNHNS, CDR2 SASEGT, per germline. V was shortened by 3 bases and J by 0 bases, with 11 bases between the two germline ends. There are 16 residues in the CDR3. The CDR3 bases are TGTGCCAGCAGTGAGGACCCCCGGGCAACTAATGAAAAACTGTTTTTT. It yields the protein CASSEDPRATNEKLFF.

The rearrangement uses TRBV7-9 and TRBJ2-7; 8 nucleotides align to TRBD1. The end of the DNA aligns better with TRBJ2-1, so the J call may be wrong. This CDR3 contains 15 residues. Germline V lookup: CDR1 SEHNR, CDR2 FQNEAQ (reference sequence). The CDR3 nucleotides read TGTGCCAGCAGCTTAGTTGGACAGGGAAACAATGAGCAGTTCTTC. This gives the protein CASSLVGQGNNEQFF.

This chain uses TRBV27 with TRBJ2-5; D might be TRBD1 (6 bases). CDR1 MNHEY and CDR2 SMNVEV come from the germline V gene (reference sequence). The V end lost 3 bases, the J end lost 4 bases, and 15 bases lay between the germline ends. The CDR3 length is 15 residues. CDR3 nucleotide sequence: TGTGCCAGCAGTTTCGCAGGGGCTAGGGGAGAGACCCAGTACTTC. Residues: CASSFAGARGETQYF.

The chain joins TRBV11-3 to TRBJ2-5; 9 bases match TRBD1. This CDR3 has 14 amino acids. Losses at the gene ends were 5 bases for V and 5 bases for J; bases not matched to a gene: 6. Germline V gives CDR1 SGHNT, CDR2 YENEEA. CDR3 sequence (DNA): TGTGCCAGCAGCAACCGGACAGGGGTGGAGACCCAGTACTTC. Encoded protein: CASSNRTGVETQYF.

The chain employs TRBV20-1 and TRBJ1-1; TRBD1 matches 7 bases. The V and J ends lost 3 bases and 1 base, in that order; junction bases with no gene match: 8. CDR3 size: 15 residues. Germline V gene lookup returns CDR1 DFQATT and CDR2 SNEGSKA (reference sequence). The CDR3 loop is CSASTSAGGNTEAFF. The CDR3 DNA sequence: TGCAGTGCTAGTACTTCGGCAGGGGGGAACACTGAAGCTTTCTTT.

The chain joins TRBV3-1 to TRBJ1-5, with D tentatively TRBD1 (5 bases). The CDR3 is made up of 15 amino acids. Trimming cost V 0 bases and J 7 bases, with 13 bases left between them. The germline V gene encodes CDR1 LGHDT and CDR2 YNNKEL (reference sequence). The CDR3 sequence: CASSQDLARGQPQHF. In DNA form, the CDR3 reads TGTGCCAGCAGCCAAGATTTGGCAAGGGGCCAGCCCCAGCATTTT.